This TCR beta chain was sequenced for a study of cytomegalovirus exposure and HLA in healthy donors. PCR was performed using 60 Vbeta and 13 Jbeta primers. Sequenced by immunoSEQ multiplex PCR; TCRdb stores in-frame clones only, minus some. The top ten hold 1% of the sample, which has around 180,000 clones, about 85% seen once. Germline V gene sequence: CDR1 SGHRS, CDR2 YFSETQ. The V end was cut by 3 bases, the J end by 0 bases, with 18 bases between. The CDR3 loop spans 17 amino acids. V usage is TRBV5-1 and J usage is TRBJ2-5; TRBD2 is a possible D gene (7 bases). Sequenced input: PBMCs. This receptor was obtained from a boy aged 2 to 9 in good health and CMV-seronegative. CDR3 coding DNA: TGCGCCAGCAGCTCCGGCCACGGGGGGCTCAACCAAGAGACCCAGTACTTC. It is translated as CASSSGHGGLNQETQYF.